This TCR beta chain was profiled in a study of T cell changes during pregnancy in multiple sclerosis. The germline V gene has CDR1 SQVTM and CDR2 ANQGSEA. The CDR3 extends over 17 amino acids. The V and J ends lost 0 bases and 4 bases respectively, with 21 bases between them. TCRdb keeps only in-frame clones here, not all; method: immunoSEQ multiplex PCR. In the table there are 39,000 or so clones, 85% to 95% of which are singletons. The gene calls are TRBV29-1 and TRBJ2-5; D is possibly TRBD1 (5 bases). The clonotype was recovered from a female donor with multiple sclerosis, enrolled in a pregnancy study. The sample was CD8+ T cells from peripheral blood mononuclear cells, taken in the third trimester of pregnancy. CDR3 region: CSVEDALWVGASETQYF. DNA of the CDR3: TGCAGCGTTGAAGATGCCCTCTGGGTAGGGGCTTCAGAGACCCAGTACTTC.